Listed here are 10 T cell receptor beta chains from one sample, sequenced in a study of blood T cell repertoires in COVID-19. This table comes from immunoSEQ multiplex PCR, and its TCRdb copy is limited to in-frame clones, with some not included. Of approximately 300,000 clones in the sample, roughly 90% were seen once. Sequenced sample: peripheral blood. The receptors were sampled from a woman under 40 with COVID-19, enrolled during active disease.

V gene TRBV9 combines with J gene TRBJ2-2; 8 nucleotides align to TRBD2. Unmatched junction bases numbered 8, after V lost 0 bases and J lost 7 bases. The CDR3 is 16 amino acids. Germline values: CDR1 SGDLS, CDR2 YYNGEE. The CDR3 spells CASSVAGRADSGELFF. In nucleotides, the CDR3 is TGTGCCAGCAGCGTAGCCGGGAGGGCCGATAGCGGGGAGCTGTTTTTT.

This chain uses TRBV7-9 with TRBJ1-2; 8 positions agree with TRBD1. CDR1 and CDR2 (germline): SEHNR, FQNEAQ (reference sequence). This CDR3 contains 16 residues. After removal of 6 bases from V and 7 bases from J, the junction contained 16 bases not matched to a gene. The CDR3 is CASSRPGQDFGVGYTF. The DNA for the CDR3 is TGTGCCAGCAGTAGACCGGGACAGGATTTTGGTGTTGGCTACACCTTC.

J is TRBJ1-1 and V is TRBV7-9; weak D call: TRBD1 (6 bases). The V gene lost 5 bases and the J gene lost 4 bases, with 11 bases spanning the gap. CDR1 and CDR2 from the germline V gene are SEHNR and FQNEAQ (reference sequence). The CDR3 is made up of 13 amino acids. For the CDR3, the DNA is TGTGCCAGCAGCGCAGGGGTTGCCACTGAAGCTTTCTTT. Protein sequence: CASSAGVATEAFF.

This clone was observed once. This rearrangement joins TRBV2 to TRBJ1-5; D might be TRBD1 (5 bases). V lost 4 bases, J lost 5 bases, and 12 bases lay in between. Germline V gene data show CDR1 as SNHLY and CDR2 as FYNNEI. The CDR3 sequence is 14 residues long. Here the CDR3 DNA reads TGTGCCAGCAGTGTTACAGGATCGGATCAGCCCCAGCATTTT. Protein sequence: CASSVTGSDQPQHF.

The CDR3 bases are TGCGCCAGCAGTGGACAGGCCCTTTCTAGCTCCTACAATGAGCAGTTCTTC. Residues: CASSGQALSSSYNEQFF. V gene TRBV10-2 combines with J gene TRBJ2-1, with D tentatively TRBD1 (6 bases). The germline V gene has CDR1 WSHSY and CDR2 SAAADI. Trimming removed 4 bases at V and 0 bases at J, with 16 bases between. The CDR3 runs to 17 residues.

CDR3 DNA sequence: TGTGCCAGCAGTGAACCTATAGGGAGACGGTGGGTGAACACCGGGGAGCTGTTTTTT. Its protein is CASSEPIGRRWVNTGELFF. This chain connects TRBV6-1 to TRBJ2-2; tentative D call: TRBD2 (5 bases). This CDR3 region has 19 residues. V gave up 2 bases and J gave up 1 base, with 20 bases separating them. CDR1 and CDR2 from the germline V gene are MNHNS and SASEGT.

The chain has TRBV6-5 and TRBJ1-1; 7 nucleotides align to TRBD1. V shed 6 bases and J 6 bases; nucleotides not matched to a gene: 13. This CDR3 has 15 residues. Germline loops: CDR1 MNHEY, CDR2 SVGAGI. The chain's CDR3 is CASSLQGGETSEAFF. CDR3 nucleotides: TGTGCCAGCAGCCTTCAGGGGGGTGAAACGTCTGAAGCTTTCTTT.

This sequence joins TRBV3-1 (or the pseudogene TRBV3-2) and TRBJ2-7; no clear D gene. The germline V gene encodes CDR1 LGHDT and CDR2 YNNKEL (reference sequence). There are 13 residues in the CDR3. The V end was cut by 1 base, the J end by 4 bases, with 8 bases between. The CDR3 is CASSQGRLYEQYF. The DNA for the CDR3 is TGTGCCAGCAGCCAAGGGCGACTTTACGAGCAGTACTTC.

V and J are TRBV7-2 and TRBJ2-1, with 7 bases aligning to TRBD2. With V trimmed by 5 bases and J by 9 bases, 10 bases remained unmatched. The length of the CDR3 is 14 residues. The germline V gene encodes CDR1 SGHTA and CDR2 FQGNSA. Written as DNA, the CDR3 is TGTGCCAGCAGCGTAGACATAGGGAGGGGTGAGCAGTTCTTC. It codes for CASSVDIGRGEQFF.

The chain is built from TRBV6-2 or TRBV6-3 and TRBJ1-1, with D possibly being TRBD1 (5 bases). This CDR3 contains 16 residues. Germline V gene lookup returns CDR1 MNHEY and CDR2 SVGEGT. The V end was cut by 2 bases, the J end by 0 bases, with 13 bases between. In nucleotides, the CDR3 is TGTGCCAGCAGTTACGGAGGGCAGGGATTGAACACTGAAGCTTTCTTT. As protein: CASSYGGQGLNTEAFF.